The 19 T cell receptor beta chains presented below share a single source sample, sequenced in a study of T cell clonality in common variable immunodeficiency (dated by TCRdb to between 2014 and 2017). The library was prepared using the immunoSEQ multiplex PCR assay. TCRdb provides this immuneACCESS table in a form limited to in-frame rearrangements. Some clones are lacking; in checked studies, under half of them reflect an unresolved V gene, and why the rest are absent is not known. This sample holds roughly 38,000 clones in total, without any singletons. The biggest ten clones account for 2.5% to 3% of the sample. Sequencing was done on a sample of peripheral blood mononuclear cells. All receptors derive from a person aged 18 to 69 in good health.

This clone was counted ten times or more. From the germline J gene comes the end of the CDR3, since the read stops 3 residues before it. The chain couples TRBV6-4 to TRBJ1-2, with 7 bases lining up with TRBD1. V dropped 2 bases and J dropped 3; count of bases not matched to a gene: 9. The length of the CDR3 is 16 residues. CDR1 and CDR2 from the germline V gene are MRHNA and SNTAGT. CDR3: CASSDTPQGVYYGYTF. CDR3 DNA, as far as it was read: TGTGCCAGCAGTGACACTCCTCAGGGGGTGTACTATGGC.

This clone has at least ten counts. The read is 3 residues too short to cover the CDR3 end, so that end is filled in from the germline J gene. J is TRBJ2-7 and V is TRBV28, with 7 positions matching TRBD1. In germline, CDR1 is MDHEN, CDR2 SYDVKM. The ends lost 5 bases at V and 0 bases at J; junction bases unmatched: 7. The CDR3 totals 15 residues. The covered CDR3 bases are TGTGCCAGCAGTCCGACAGGGTTGGCCTCCTACGAG. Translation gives CASSPTGLASYE. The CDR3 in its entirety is CASSPTGLASYEQYF.

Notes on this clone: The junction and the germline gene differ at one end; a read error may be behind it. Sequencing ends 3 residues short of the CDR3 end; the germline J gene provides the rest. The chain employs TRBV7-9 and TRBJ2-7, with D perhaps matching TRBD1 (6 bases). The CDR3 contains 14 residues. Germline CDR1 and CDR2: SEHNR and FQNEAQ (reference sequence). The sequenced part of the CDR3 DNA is TGTTCCAGCAGCTTATCAGGGGTCGTTTCCGAG. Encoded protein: CSSSLSGVVSE. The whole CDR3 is CSSSLSGVVSEQYF.

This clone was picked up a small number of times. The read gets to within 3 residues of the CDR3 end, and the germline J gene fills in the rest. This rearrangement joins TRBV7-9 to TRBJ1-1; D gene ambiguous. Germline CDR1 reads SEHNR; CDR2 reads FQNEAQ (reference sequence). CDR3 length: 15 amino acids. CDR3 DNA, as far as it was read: TGTGCCAGCAGCCCGAGAGGCGTACTAGGGCATGAG. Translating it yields CASSPRGVLGHE. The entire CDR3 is CASSPRGVLGHEAFF.

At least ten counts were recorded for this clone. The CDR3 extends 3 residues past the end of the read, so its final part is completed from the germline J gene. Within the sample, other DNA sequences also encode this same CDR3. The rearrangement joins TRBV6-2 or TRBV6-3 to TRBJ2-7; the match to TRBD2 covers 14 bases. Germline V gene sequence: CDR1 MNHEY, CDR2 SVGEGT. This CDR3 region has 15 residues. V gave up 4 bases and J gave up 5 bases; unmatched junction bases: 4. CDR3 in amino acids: CASSSGLAGVNEQYF. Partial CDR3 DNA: TGTGCCAGCAGTTCGGGACTAGCGGGAGTAAACGAG.

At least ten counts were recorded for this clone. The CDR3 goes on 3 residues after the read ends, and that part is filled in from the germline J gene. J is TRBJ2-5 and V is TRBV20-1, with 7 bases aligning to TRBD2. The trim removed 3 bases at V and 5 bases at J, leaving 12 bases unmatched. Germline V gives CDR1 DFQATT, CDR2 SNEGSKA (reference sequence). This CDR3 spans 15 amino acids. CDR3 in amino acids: CSASNEAGDRETQYF. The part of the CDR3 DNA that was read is TGCAGTGCTAGCAATGAGGCGGGAGATAGGGAGACC.

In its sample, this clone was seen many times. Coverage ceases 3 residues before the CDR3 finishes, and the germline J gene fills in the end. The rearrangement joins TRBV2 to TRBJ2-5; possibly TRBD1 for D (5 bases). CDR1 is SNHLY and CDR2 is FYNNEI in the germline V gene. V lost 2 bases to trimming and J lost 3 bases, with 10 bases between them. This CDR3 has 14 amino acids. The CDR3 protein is CASSERRGKETQYF. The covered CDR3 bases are TGTGCCAGCAGTGAACGTAGGGGAAAAGAGACC.

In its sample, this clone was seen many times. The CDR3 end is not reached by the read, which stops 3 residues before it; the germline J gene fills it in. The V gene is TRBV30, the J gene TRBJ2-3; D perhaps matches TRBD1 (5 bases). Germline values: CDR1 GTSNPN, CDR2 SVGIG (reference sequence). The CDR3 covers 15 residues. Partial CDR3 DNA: TGTGCCTGGAGTCTTACGTCCAGGGCTCACCAGCCG. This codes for CAWSLTSRAHQP. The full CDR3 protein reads CAWSLTSRAHQPQYF.

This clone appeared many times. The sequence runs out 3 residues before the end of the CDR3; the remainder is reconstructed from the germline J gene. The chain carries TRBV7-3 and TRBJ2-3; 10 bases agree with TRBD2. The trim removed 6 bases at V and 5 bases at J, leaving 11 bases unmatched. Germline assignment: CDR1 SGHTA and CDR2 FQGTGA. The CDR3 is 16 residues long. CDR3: CASSPAASGRGDTQYF. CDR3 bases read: TGTGCCAGCAGTCCAGCGGCTAGCGGGAGAGGAGATACG.

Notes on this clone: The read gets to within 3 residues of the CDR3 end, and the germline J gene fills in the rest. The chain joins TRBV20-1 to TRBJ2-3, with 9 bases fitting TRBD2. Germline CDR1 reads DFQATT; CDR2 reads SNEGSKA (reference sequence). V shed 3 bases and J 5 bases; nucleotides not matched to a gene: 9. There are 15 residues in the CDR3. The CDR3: CSASWAGGGQDTQYF. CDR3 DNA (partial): TGCAGTGCTAGTTGGGCGGGAGGGGGACAAGATACG.

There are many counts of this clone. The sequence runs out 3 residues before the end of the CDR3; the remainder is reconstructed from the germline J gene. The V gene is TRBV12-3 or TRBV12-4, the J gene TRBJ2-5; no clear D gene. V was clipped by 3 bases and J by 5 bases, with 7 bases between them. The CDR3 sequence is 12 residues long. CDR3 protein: CASSFFRETQYF. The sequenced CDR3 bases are TGTGCCAGCAGTTTTTTCAGGGAGACC.

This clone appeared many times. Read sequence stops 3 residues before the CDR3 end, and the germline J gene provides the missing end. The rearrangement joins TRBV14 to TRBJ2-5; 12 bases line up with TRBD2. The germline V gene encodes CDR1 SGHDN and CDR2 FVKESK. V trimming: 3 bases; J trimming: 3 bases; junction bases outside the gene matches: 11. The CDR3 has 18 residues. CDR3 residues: CASSQFPGLAGTEETQYF. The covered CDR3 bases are TGTGCCAGCAGCCAGTTCCCGGGACTAGCGGGTACAGAAGAGACC. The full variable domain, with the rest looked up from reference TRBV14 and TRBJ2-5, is EAGVTQFPSHSVIEKGQTVTLRCDPISGHDNLYWYRRVMGKEIKFLLHFVKESKQDESGMPNNRFLAERTGGTYSTLKVQPAELEDSGVYFCASSQFPGLAGTEETQYFGPGTRLLVL.

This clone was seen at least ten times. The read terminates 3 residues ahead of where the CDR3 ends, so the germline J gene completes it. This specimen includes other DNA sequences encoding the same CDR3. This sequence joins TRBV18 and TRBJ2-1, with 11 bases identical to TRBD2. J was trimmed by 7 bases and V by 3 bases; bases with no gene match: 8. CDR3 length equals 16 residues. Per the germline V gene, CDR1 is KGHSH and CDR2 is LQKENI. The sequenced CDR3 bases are TGTGCCAGCTCACCCATGCTAGCGGGAGGTCGTAATGAG. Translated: CASSPMLAGGRNE. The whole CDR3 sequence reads CASSPMLAGGRNEQFF.

Partial CDR3 DNA: TGTGCCAGCAACCCCAGGGGTAGCAATCAGCCC. Amino acid sequence: CASNPRGSNQP. The CDR3 in full is CASNPRGSNQPQHF. This chain links TRBV19 with TRBJ1-5, with a possible D match to TRBD1 (6 bases). The read ends 3 residues before the CDR3 terminus; that terminus is restored from the germline J gene. The CDR3 runs to 14 residues. Trimming left V 9 bases short and J 0 bases short, with 12 bases between. Germline values: CDR1 LNHDA, CDR2 SQIVND (reference sequence).

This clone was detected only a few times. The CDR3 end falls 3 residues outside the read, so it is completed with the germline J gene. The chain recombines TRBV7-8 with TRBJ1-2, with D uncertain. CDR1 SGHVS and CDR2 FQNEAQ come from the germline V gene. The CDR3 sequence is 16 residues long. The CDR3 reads CASSLGKRVASYDYTF. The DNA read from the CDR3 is TGTGCCAGCAGCTTAGGGAAGCGGGTCGCCTCCTACGAC. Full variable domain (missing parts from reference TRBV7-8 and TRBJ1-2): GAGVSQSPRYKVAKRGQDVALRCDPISGHVSLFWYQQALGQGPEFLTYFQNEAQLDKSGLPSDRFFAERPEGSVSTLKIQRTQQEDSAVYLCASSLGKRVASYDYTFGSGTRLTVV.

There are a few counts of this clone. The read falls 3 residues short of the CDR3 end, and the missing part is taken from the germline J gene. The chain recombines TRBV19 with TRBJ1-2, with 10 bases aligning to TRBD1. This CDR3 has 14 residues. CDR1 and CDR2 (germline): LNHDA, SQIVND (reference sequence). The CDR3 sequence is CASSIRDRGNDYTF. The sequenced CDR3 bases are TGTGCCAGTAGTATCCGGGACAGGGGAAACGAC.

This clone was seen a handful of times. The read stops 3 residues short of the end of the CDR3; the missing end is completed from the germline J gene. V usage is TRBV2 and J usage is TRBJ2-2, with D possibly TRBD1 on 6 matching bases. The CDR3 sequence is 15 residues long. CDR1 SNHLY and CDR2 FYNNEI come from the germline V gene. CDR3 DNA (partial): TGTGCCAGCAGTGACAGGGGACGGTATAATTCACCG. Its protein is CASSDRGRYNSP. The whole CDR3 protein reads CASSDRGRYNSPLFF.

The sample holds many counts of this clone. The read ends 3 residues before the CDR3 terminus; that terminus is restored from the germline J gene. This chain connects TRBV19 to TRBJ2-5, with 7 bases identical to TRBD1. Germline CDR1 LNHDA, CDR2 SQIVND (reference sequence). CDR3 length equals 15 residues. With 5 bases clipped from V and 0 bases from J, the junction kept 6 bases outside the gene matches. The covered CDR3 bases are TGTGCCAGTAGTCCTTGGACAGGCCACCAAGAGACC. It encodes CASSPWTGHQET. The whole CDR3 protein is CASSPWTGHQETQYF.

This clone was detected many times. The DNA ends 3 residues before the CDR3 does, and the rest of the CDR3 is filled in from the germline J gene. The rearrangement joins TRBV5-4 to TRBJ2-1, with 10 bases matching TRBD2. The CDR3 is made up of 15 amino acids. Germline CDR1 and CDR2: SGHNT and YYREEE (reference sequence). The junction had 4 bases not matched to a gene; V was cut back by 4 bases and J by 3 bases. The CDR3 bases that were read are TGTGCCAGCAGCCGGAGCGGGGGGGACTACAATGAG. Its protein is CASSRSGGDYNE. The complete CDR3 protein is CASSRSGGDYNEQFF.